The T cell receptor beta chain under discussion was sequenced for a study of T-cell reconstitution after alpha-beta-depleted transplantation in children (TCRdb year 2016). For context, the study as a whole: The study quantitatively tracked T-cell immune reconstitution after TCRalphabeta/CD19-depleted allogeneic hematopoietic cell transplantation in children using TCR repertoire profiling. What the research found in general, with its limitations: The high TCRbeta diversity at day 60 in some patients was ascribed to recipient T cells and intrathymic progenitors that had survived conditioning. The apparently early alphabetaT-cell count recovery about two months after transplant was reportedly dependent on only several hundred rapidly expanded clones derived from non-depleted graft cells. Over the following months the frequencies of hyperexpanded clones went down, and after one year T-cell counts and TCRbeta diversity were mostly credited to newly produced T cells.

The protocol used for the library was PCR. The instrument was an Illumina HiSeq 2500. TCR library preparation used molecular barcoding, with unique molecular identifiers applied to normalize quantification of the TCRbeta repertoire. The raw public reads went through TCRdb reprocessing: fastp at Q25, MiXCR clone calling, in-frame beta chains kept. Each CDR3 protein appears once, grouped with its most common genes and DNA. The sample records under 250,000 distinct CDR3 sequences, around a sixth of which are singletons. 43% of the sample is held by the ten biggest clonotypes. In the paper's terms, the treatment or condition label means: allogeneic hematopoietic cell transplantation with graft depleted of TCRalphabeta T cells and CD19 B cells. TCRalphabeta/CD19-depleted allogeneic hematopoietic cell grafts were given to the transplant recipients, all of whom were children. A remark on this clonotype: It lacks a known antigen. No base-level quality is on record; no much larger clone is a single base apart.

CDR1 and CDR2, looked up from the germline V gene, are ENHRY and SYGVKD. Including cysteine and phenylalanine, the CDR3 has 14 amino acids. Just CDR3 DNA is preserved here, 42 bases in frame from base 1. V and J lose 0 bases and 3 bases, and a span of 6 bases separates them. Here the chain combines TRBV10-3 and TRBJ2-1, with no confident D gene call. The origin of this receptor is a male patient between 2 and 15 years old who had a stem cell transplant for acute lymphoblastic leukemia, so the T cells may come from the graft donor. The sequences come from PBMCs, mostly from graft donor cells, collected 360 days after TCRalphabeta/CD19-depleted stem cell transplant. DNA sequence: TGTGCCATCAGTGAGTCTAGCTTCTACAATGAGCAGTTCTTC. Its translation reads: CAISESSFYNEQFF.